These 22 T cell receptor beta chains share one sample of origin, sequenced in a study of T cell repertoires in cytomegalovirus infection. Using its own MiXCR run on the reads, TCRdb lists one record per CDR3 protein. The sample includes approximately 73,000 distinct CDR3 sequences, 40% seen only once; the top ten take about 92%. The antigens of these receptors remain unknown. The sequencing here drew on CD8+ T cells from cultured PBMCs, taken from culture after CMV antigen stimulation. These TCRs come from a human donor in good health (CMV status not recorded). Some clones in this sample may be carry-over from other donors' samples.

This clonotype was seen a handful of times. The chain combines TRBV4-1 with TRBJ2-1, with 12 bases lining up with TRBD2. V lost 1 base to trimming and J lost 9 bases; unmatched junction nucleotides: 4. The germline gives CDR1 MGHRA, CDR2 YSYEKL. CDR3 length: 15 residues. In DNA form, the CDR3 reads TGCGCCAGCAGCCAAGGACTAGCGGGGGAGGGTGAGCAGTTCTTC. It specifies CASSQGLAGEGEQFF.

Only a few counts were recorded for this clonotype. The J gene is TRBJ2-7, the V gene TRBV6-2 or TRBV6-3; a possible D gene is TRBD2 (5 bases). Trimming took off 6 bases at V and 3 bases at J, with 12 bases between the two ends. Per germline, CDR1 MNHEY and CDR2 SVGEGT. The CDR3 loop spans 13 amino acids. CDR3 nucleotide sequence: TGTGCCAGCAGCGCCACTAGGATCTACGAGCAGTACTTC. As protein: CASSATRIYEQYF.

This clonotype was picked up a small number of times. The J gene is TRBJ1-4, the V gene TRBV4-2, with 8 bases that match TRBD1. The CDR3 contains 18 residues. Looked up from germline, CDR1 is LGHNA and CDR2 is YNFKEQ. Trimming removed 2 bases from V and 0 bases from J; junction bases left unmatched: 8. The CDR3 sequence: CASSQYIRGPATNEKLFF. In DNA, the CDR3 is TGTGCCAGCAGCCAATATATCAGGGGGCCAGCAACTAATGAAAAACTGTTTTTT.

The CDR3 loop is CASSLGDRADGYTF. CDR3 coding DNA: TGTGCCAGCAGCTTGGGGGACAGGGCTGATGGCTACACCTTC. V is TRBV5-6 and J is TRBJ1-2, with TRBD1 matching 9 bases. The J segment lost 6 bases and the V segment lost 0 bases, leaving 3 bases of the junction unmatched. Germline V gene sequence: CDR1 SGHDT, CDR2 YYEEEE. The CDR3 contains 14 residues.

This clonotype was detected once. V and J are TRBV6-6 and TRBJ1-2; maybe TRBD1 (6 bases). Germline loops: CDR1 MNHNY, CDR2 SVGAGI (reference sequence). This CDR3 region has 13 residues. With 8 bases removed from V and 6 bases from J, the gap between germline ends came to 16 bases. DNA of the CDR3: TGTGCCAGCGGAAACGGGGGGCGGAATGGCTACACCTTC. Encoded protein: CASGNGGRNGYTF.

This clonotype was seen more than once but under ten times. The rearrangement uses TRBV15 and TRBJ2-7; D remains unclear. Germline assignment: CDR1 LNHNV and CDR2 YYDKDF (reference sequence). Between the trimmed V and J ends, which lost 0 bases and 3 bases, there was a span of 9 bases. The CDR3 has 14 amino acids. CDR3 loop: CATSREGNNYEQYF. Written as DNA, the CDR3 is TGTGCCACCAGCAGAGAAGGAAATAACTACGAGCAGTACTTC.

V gene TRBV5-1 combines with J gene TRBJ2-2; D possibly matches TRBD1 or TRBD2 (6 bases each). Germline values: CDR1 SGHRS, CDR2 YFSETQ. The CDR3 is made up of 14 amino acids. With 7 bases removed from V and 5 bases from J, the gap between germline ends came to 15 bases. In nucleotides, the CDR3 is TGCGCCAGCTATCCGGGGGCCGAGACCGGGGAGCTGTTTTTT. As protein: CASYPGAETGELFF.

J is TRBJ2-7 and V is TRBV7-8, with 11 nucleotides matching TRBD1. The germline V gene has CDR1 SGHVS and CDR2 FQNEAQ. The CDR3 has 15 amino acids. J was trimmed by 5 bases and V by 5 bases; bases with no gene match: 8. In nucleotides, the CDR3 is TGTGCCAGCAGCCCCGATTGGACAGGGGGCAACGAGCAGTACTTC. This codes for CASSPDWTGGNEQYF.

V is TRBV3-1 and J is TRBJ2-2; TRBD1 might be the D (6 bases). Germline V CDR1 and CDR2: LGHDT, YNNKEL (reference sequence). V was pared by 5 bases and J by 1 base, with 8 bases between. The CDR3 is made up of 14 amino acids. CDR3 amino acids: CASSWGQNTGELFF. CDR3 DNA sequence: TGTGCCAGCAGCTGGGGACAGAACACCGGGGAGCTGTTTTTT.

This clonotype was seen only a few times. The chain has TRBV7-9 and TRBJ1-4; no firm D call. This CDR3 is built from 16 residues. Germline CDR1 reads SEHNR; CDR2 reads FQNEAQ (reference sequence). Trimming took 7 bases from V and 4 from J, leaving 19 bases between them. The CDR3 bases are TGTGCCAGCACCCAACCCGGAGGGTGGGATAATGAAAAACTGTTTTTT. It encodes CASTQPGGWDNEKLFF. The complete variable domain, with remaining parts taken from reference TRBV7-9 and TRBJ1-4, reads DTGVSQNPRHKITKRGQNVTFRCDPISEHNRLYWYRQTLGQGPEFLTYFQNEAQLEKSRLLSDRFSAERPKGSFSTLEIQRTEQGDSAMYLCASTQPGGWDNEKLFFGSGTQLSVL.

This clonotype came up once. This chain uses TRBV20-1 with TRBJ2-1; no clear D. The ends were cut back, 1 base at V and 5 bases at J, with 12 bases in the middle. This CDR3 has 14 residues. Germline V CDR1 and CDR2: DFQATT, SNEGSKA (reference sequence). The CDR3 nucleotides are TGCAGTGCTAGAGGGATATGGAGAAACAATGAGCAGTTCTTC. This translates into CSARGIWRNNEQFF.

Points on this clonotype: Just one base apart from a much larger clone, this may be a read error. The chain recombines TRBV12-3 or TRBV12-4 with TRBJ1-3; D remains ambiguous. CDR3 length equals 14 residues. The CDR3 DNA reads as TGTGACAGCAGTTTAGGACTCGCTGGAAACACCATATATTTT. Its translation: CDSSLGLAGNTIYF.

V and J are TRBV20-1 and TRBJ2-7; 13 positions agree with TRBD2. Germline V gene sequence: CDR1 DFQATT, CDR2 SNEGSKA (reference sequence). V trimming: 0 bases; J trimming: 4 bases; junction bases outside the gene matches: 12. The CDR3 runs 18 residues. CDR3 bases: TGCAGTGCTAGAGATATGAACGTGGGACTAGCGGGGATATACGAGCAGTACTTC. This encodes CSARDMNVGLAGIYEQYF.

The CDR3 region has the DNA TGTGCCAGCAGCTCCGGGGGCAACCGCAATCAGCCCCAGCATTTT. Translation gives CASSSGGNRNQPQHF. This sequence joins TRBV7-9 and TRBJ1-5, with TRBD1 as a possible D gene (6 bases). The V gene lost 4 bases and the J gene lost 2 bases, with 12 bases spanning the gap. CDR1 and CDR2 (germline): SEHNR, FQNEAQ (reference sequence). The CDR3 length is 15 residues.

The V gene is TRBV11-1, the J gene TRBJ2-1, with TRBD1 identical over 9 bases. The CDR3 is 16 residues long. With 1 base clipped from V and 7 bases from J, the junction kept 8 bases outside the gene matches. Germline loops: CDR1 SGHAT, CDR2 FQDESV (reference sequence). CDR3 region: CASSLGAGTGWNEQFF. As DNA, the CDR3 is TGTGCCAGCAGCTTAGGGGCCGGGACAGGGTGGAATGAGCAGTTCTTC.

This clonotype has only a few counts. The CDR3 is CASSSDYYSNQPQHF. The CDR3 DNA follows: TGTGCCAGCAGCTCGGACTATTATAGCAATCAGCCCCAGCATTTT. V and J are TRBV7-2 and TRBJ1-5; D not resolved. Germline V lookup: CDR1 SGHTA, CDR2 FQGNSA. The ends were cut back, 4 bases at V and 0 bases at J, with 10 bases in the middle. This CDR3 contains 15 residues. The complete variable domain, with remaining parts taken from reference TRBV7-2 and TRBJ1-5, reads GAGVSQSPSNKVTEKGKDVELRCDPISGHTALYWYRQSLGQGLEFLIYFQGNSAPDKSGLPSDRFSAERTGGSVSTLTIQRTQQEDSAVYLCASSSDYYSNQPQHFGDGTRLSIL.

CDR3 DNA sequence: TGTGCCAGCAGCTTATACAGGGGGGATAGCAATCAGCCCCAGCATTTT. This sequence encodes CASSLYRGDSNQPQHF. This rearrangement joins TRBV7-8 to TRBJ1-5; 8 nucleotides match TRBD1. This CDR3 region has 16 residues. Germline V gene lookup returns CDR1 SGHVS and CDR2 FQNEAQ. Trimming took 2 bases from V and 0 from J; bases not matched to a gene: 3. Looking up the rest from reference TRBV7-8 and TRBJ1-5 gives the full variable domain: GAGVSQSPRYKVAKRGQDVALRCDPISGHVSLFWYQQALGQGPEFLTYFQNEAQLDKSGLPSDRFFAERPEGSVSTLKIQRTQQEDSAVYLCASSLYRGDSNQPQHFGDGTRLSIL.

V and J are TRBV29-1 and TRBJ2-2; D ambiguous. V was pared by 4 bases and J by 7 bases, with 7 bases between. CDR3 length: 11 residues. Germline CDR1 and CDR2: SQVTM and ANQGSEA. CDR3 sequence: CSVGLIGELFF. The CDR3 DNA reads TGCAGCGTTGGTTTGATCGGGGAGCTGTTTTTT.

The chain has TRBV6-6 and TRBJ1-5; tentatively, D is TRBD1 (6 bases). The CDR3 contains 13 residues. V was pared by 6 bases and J by 1 base, with 7 bases between. Germline lookup yields CDR1 MNHNY and CDR2 SVGAGI (reference sequence). The CDR3 bases are TGTGCCAGCAGCCAGGGGAGCAATCAGCCCCAGCATTTT. It yields the protein CASSQGSNQPQHF.

This chain links TRBV20-1 with TRBJ1-4, with a possible D match to TRBD1 (5 bases). CDR3 length: 15 residues. The germline gives CDR1 DFQATT, CDR2 SNEGSKA (reference sequence). Trimming removed 3 bases at V and 2 bases at J, with 13 bases between. The CDR3 region is CSARGDGITNEKLFF. For the CDR3, the DNA is TGCAGTGCTAGGGGGGATGGGATCACTAATGAAAAACTGTTTTTT.

This clonotype has a single count. This chain connects TRBV9 to TRBJ2-7; possible D gene TRBD2, 6 bases. V dropped 4 bases and J dropped 4 bases, with 21 bases sitting between them. The CDR3 spans 16 residues. Germline-derived CDR1 and CDR2 are SGDLS and YYNGEE. CDR3 nucleotide sequence: TGTGCCAGCAGCACCGGGCGGGACGGTGCCACTTACGAGCAGTACTTC. This encodes CASSTGRDGATYEQYF. The complete variable domain, with remaining parts taken from reference TRBV9 and TRBJ2-7, reads DSGVTQTPKHLITATGQRVTLRCSPRSGDLSVYWYQQSLDQGLQFLIQYYNGEERAKGNILERFSAQQFPDLHSELNLSSLELGDSALYFCASSTGRDGATYEQYFGPGTRLTVT.

This clonotype was observed a few times. The chain combines TRBV27 with TRBJ1-1; no clear D. CDR1 is MNHEY, CDR2 SMNVEV, per germline (reference sequence). The V end lost 4 bases, the J end lost 3 bases, and 18 bases lay between the germline ends. This CDR3 is built from 16 residues. The CDR3 bases are TGTGCCAGCAGTTCGGCAAAAACAACAGCGGACACTGAAGCTTTCTTT. This sequence encodes CASSSAKTTADTEAFF.